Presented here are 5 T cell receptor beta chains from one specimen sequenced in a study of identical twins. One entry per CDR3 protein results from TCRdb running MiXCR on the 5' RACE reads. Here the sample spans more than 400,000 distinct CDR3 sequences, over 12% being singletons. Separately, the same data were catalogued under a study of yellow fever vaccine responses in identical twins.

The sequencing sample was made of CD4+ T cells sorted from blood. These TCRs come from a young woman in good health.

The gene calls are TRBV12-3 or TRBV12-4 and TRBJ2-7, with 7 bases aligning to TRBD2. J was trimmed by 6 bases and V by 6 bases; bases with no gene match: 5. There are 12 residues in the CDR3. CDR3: CASSLTSAEQYF. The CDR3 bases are TGTGCCAGCAGCCTAACTAGCGCCGAGCAGTACTTC.

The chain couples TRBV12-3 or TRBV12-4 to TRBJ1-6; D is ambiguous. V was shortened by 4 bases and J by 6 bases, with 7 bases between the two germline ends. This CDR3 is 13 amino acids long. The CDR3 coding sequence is TGTGCCAGCAGTTCCGACATTAATTCACCCCTCCACTTT. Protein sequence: CASSSDINSPLHF.

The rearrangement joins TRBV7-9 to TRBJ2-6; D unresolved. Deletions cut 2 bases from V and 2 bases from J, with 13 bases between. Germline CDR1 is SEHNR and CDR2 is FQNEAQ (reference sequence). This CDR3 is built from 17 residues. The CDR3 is CASSLPHWSAGANVLTF. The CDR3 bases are TGTGCCAGCAGCTTACCTCATTGGAGTGCTGGGGCCAACGTCCTGACTTTC.

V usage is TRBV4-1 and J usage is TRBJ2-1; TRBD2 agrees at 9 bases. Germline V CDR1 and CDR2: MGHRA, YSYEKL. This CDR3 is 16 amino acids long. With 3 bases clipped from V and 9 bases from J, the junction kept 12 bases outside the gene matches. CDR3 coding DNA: TGCGCCAGCAGCCAGGGTCCGGGACTAGCAATCCTTGAGCAGTTCTTC. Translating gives CASSQGPGLAILEQFF.

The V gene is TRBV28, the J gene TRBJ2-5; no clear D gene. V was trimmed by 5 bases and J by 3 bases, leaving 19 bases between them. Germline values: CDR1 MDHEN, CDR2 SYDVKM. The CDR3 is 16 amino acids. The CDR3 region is CASSTILSRYEETQYF. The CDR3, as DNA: TGTGCCAGCAGTACCATTTTGAGCCGCTATGAAGAGACCCAGTACTTC.